This TCR beta chain was observed in a study of cytomegalovirus exposure and HLA in healthy donors. Overall study findings and caveats: Upon later analysis, HLA-associated TCR beta chains proved more clonally expanded than other, equally common chains. As immune exposure information, only CMV serostatus was available. TCR beta sequences numbering under 20,000 were associated with HLA alleles at 0.05 false discovery rate in a later analysis.

On this clone itself: The antigen remains unidentified.

The PCR contained 60 Vbeta and 13 Jbeta primers. The table came from immunoSEQ multiplex PCR; TCRdb's copy has only in-frame clones and leaves some out. The profile shows 150,000 to 200,000 clones, around 80% of them singletons. CDR1 and CDR2 (germline): MNHEY, SMNVEV (reference sequence). The CDR3 is 14 residues long. J was trimmed by 5 bases and V by 6 bases; bases with no gene match: 8. The chain joins TRBV27 to TRBJ2-7; 9 positions match TRBD1. The sequence was collected from a young woman in good health and CMV-seronegative. The source material was PBMCs. CDR3 region: CASSPGTGLHEQYF. CDR3 in DNA: TGTGCCAGCAGCCCTGGGACAGGGCTCCACGAGCAGTACTTC.